Listed below are T cell receptor beta chains from one sample, sequenced in a study of Tregs in tolerant kidney transplant recipients. TCRdb's table, derived via immunoSEQ multiplex PCR, lists solely in-frame clones and lacks some. The sample lists around 43,000 clones; about 90% were seen once. Sequenced: Tregs from blood. These TCRs come from a human donor in good health. Each CDR3 is given with its conserved first and last residue. A D gene is named only where the DNA matches it firmly. Clone size is stated in some rows and not others, as once, few, many or a class when expanded.

D: TRBD1; size: once; V: TRBV6-5; J: TRBJ2-4; CDR3: CASGGTGRDIQYF; DNA: TGTGCCAGCGGGGGGACAGGGAGGGACATTCAGTACTTC
D: NA; size: NA; V: TRBV5-1; J: TRBJ2-1; CDR3: CASSAASLGNEQFF; DNA: TGCGCCAGCAGCGCGGCCTCCTTGGGCAATGAGCAGTTCTTC
D: NA; size: NA; V: TRBV6-5; J: TRBJ1-1; CDR3: CASSSGLGRTEAFF; DNA: TGTGCCAGCAGTTCAGGGTTAGGGAGAACTGAAGCTTTCTTT
D: NA; size: NA; V: TRBV2; J: TRBJ1-2; CDR3: CASSERVDYTF; DNA: TGTGCCAGCAGTGAAAGGGTGGACTACACCTTC
D: TRBD2; size: NA; V: TRBV19; J: TRBJ2-7; CDR3: CASTPRLAGDGGPMYEQYF; DNA: TGTGCCAGTACTCCGCGACTAGCGGGAGATGGAGGGCCTATGTATGAGCAGTACTTC
D: NA; size: NA; V: TRBV5-1; J: TRBJ2-5; CDR3: CASSEAVGRETQYF; DNA: TGCGCCAGCAGCGAGGCGGTTGGTCGAGAGACCCAGTACTTC
D: NA; size: NA; V: TRBV6-1; J: TRBJ1-1; CDR3: CASRVGGYTEAFF; DNA: TGTGCCAGCAGGGTGGGTGGGTACACTGAAGCTTTCTTT
D: NA; size: once; V: TRBV5-4; J: TRBJ1-1; CDR3: CASSLASAPNTEAFF; DNA: TGTGCCAGCAGCTTGGCAAGTGCCCCGAACACTGAAGCTTTCTTT
D: TRBD2; size: NA; V: TRBV4-1; J: TRBJ2-3; CDR3: CASSQGLARSTDTQYF; DNA: TGCGCCAGCAGCCAAGGACTAGCGAGAAGCACAGATACGCAGTATTTT
D: NA; size: NA; V: TRBV18; J: TRBJ1-2; CDR3: CASSPQAGEYQGYTF; DNA: TGTGCCAGCTCACCGCAGGCAGGGGAGTATCAGGGCTACACCTTC
D: NA; size: NA; V: TRBV9; J: TRBJ1-3; CDR3: CASSAGRGPGNTIYF; DNA: TGTGCCAGCAGCGCTGGGAGGGGCCCTGGAAACACCATATATTTT
D: NA; size: NA; V: TRBV10-2; J: TRBJ1-2; CDR3: CASSRGDSRPYGYTF; DNA: TGCGCCAGCAGCCGGGGGGACTCCCGGCCCTATGGCTACACCTTC
D: NA; size: NA; V: TRBV4-1; J: TRBJ2-7; CDR3: CASSAPSLGSYEQYF; DNA: TGCGCCAGCAGCGCACCCAGTCTGGGCTCCTACGAGCAGTACTTC
D: NA; size: once; V: TRBV30; J: TRBJ2-7; CDR3: CAWNLGHLYEQYF; DNA: TGTGCCTGGAATTTGGGACATCTCTACGAGCAGTACTTC
D: NA; size: NA; V: TRBV6-1; J: TRBJ2-7; CDR3: CASSWRVGGEQYF; DNA: TGTGCCAGCTCCTGGAGGGTAGGGGGAGAGCAGTACTTC
D: NA; size: NA; V: TRBV30; J: TRBJ1-5; CDR3: CAWSPDSYQPQHF; DNA: TGTGCCTGGAGTCCGGACAGTTATCAGCCCCAGCATTTT
D: NA; size: NA; V: TRBV5-1; J: TRBJ2-7; CDR3: CASSSGTESTLEQYF; DNA: TGCGCCAGCAGCTCGGGAACGGAATCCACCCTCGAGCAGTACTTC
D: NA; size: NA; V: TRBV7-9; J: TRBJ2-1; CDR3: CASSSLVGLAPTYNEQFF; DNA: TGTGCCAGCAGCTCCCTGGTCGGGTTAGCGCCAACTTACAATGAGCAGTTCTTC
D: NA; size: NA; V: TRBV11-2; J: TRBJ2-1; CDR3: CASSLFQYNEQFF; DNA: TGTGCCAGCAGCTTATTTCAGTACAATGAGCAGTTCTTC
D: TRBD1; size: NA; V: TRBV7-8; J: TRBJ2-7; CDR3: CASSLRDRGSGEQYF; DNA: TGTGCCAGCAGCCTCCGGGACAGGGGATCCGGCGAGCAGTACTTC
D: NA; size: NA; V: TRBV4-1; J: TRBJ1-2; CDR3: CASSQDTAGYGYTF; DNA: TGCGCCAGCAGCCAAGACACAGCGGGCTATGGCTACACCTTC
D: TRBD2; size: NA; V: TRBV9; J: TRBJ2-3; CDR3: CASSVGASGHDTQYF; DNA: TGTGCCAGCAGCGTAGGAGCTAGCGGGCATGATACGCAGTATTTT
D: NA; size: NA; V: TRBV30; J: TRBJ1-2; CDR3: CACSGSVDGYTF; DNA: TGTGCCTGCAGTGGATCGGTAGATGGCTACACCTTC
D: NA; size: NA; V: TRBV5-1; J: TRBJ1-6; CDR3: CASSLESSYNSPLHF; DNA: TGCGCCAGCAGCTTGGAGAGCTCCTATAATTCACCCCTCCACTTT
D: TRBD1; size: NA; V: TRBV5-1; J: TRBJ1-1; CDR3: CASSLGGADTEAFF; DNA: TGCGCCAGCAGCTTAGGGGGCGCAGACACTGAAGCTTTCTTT
D: NA; size: NA; V: TRBV18; J: TRBJ2-1; CDR3: CASSLESSAYNEQFF; DNA: TGTGCCAGCTCATTAGAGAGTAGCGCCTACAATGAGCAGTTCTTC
D: NA; size: NA; V: TRBV5-1; J: TRBJ2-5; CDR3: CASSLGVGGLFQETQYF; DNA: TGCGCCAGCAGTTTGGGCGTTGGCGGCTTGTTTCAAGAGACCCAGTACTTC
D: TRBD1; size: NA; V: TRBV6-5; J: TRBJ2-7; CDR3: CASSSGTGRLF; DNA: TGTGCCAGCAGCTCCGGGACAGGGAGGCTCTTC
D: NA; size: NA; V: TRBV7-9; J: TRBJ1-6; CDR3: CASSPGVTGLRNSPLHF; DNA: TGTGCCAGCAGCCCGGGGGTCACAGGGTTACGAAATTCACCCCTCCACTTT
D: NA; size: NA; V: TRBV2; J: TRBJ2-2; CDR3: CASSSGGVGTGELFF; DNA: TGTGCCAGCAGTAGTGGCGGGGTCGGTACCGGGGAGCTGTTTTTT
D: NA; size: NA; V: TRBV30; J: TRBJ2-3; CDR3: CAWSEDGRNTDTQYF; DNA: TGTGCCTGGAGTGAAGATGGACGGAACACAGATACGCAGTATTTT
D: NA; size: NA; V: TRBV19; J: TRBJ1-2; CDR3: CASSISPGGSTYGYTF; DNA: TGTGCCAGTAGCATATCCCCCGGTGGGAGCACCTATGGCTACACCTTC
D: NA; size: few; V: TRBV5-6; J: TRBJ2-2; CDR3: CASSLYGTNTGELFF; DNA: TGTGCCAGCAGCTTATACGGTACGAACACCGGGGAGCTGTTTTTT
D: NA; size: NA; V: TRBV23-1; J: TRBJ2-1; CDR3: CASSQSGQSSYNEQFF; DNA: TGCGCCAGCAGTCAATCTGGACAGAGCTCCTACAATGAGCAGTTCTTC
D: NA; size: NA; V: TRBV7-2; J: TRBJ1-1; CDR3: CASSVQGNTEAFF; DNA: TGTGCCAGCAGCGTACAGGGGAACACTGAAGCTTTCTTT
D: NA; size: once; V: TRBV5-8; J: TRBJ1-6; CDR3: CASQLSSYNSPLHF; DNA: TGTGCCAGTCAATTGAGCTCCTATAATTCACCCCTCCACTTT
D: NA; size: once; V: TRBV6-5; J: TRBJ2-6; CDR3: CASSYSLLSGANVLTF; DNA: TGTGCCAGCAGTTACTCTCTGCTTTCTGGGGCCAACGTCCTGACTTTC
D: NA; size: few; V: TRBV9; J: TRBJ1-6; CDR3: CASSADTAFTSPLHF; DNA: TGTGCCAGCAGCGCGGACACTGCCTTTACTTCACCCCTCCACTTT
D: TRBD2; size: NA; V: TRBV5-1; J: TRBJ2-3; CDR3: CASSRTSGRVGDTQYF; DNA: TGCGCCAGCAGTCGGACTAGCGGGAGGGTGGGAGATACGCAGTATTTT
D: TRBD2; size: NA; V: TRBV5-4; J: TRBJ2-7; CDR3: CASSSLAGGSYEQYF; DNA: TGTGCCAGCAGCTCCCTAGCGGGAGGCTCCTACGAGCAGTACTTC
D: TRBD2; size: few; V: TRBV6-6; J: TRBJ2-7; CDR3: CASSLSGRGYEQYF; DNA: TGTGCCAGCAGCCTTAGCGGGAGGGGATACGAGCAGTACTTC
D: NA; size: NA; V: TRBV5-1; J: TRBJ2-1; CDR3: CASSFQGNEQFF; DNA: TGCGCCAGCAGCTTCCAGGGTAATGAGCAGTTCTTC
D: NA; size: NA; V: TRBV7-2; J: TRBJ2-3; CDR3: CASSARVTDTQYF; DNA: TGTGCCAGCAGCGCCAGGGTTACAGATACGCAGTATTTT
D: TRBD2; size: NA; V: TRBV5-1; J: TRBJ2-1; CDR3: CASSVFPSLAGIYEQFF; DNA: TGCGCCAGCAGCGTTTTCCCCTCCCTAGCGGGAATCTATGAGCAGTTCTTC
D: NA; size: NA; V: TRBV6-5; J: TRBJ1-1; CDR3: CASRLDANTEAFF; DNA: TGTGCCAGCAGATTAGACGCGAACACTGAAGCTTTCTTT
D: NA; size: NA; V: TRBV4-1; J: TRBJ2-1; CDR3: CASSQNEYNEQFF; DNA: TGCGCCAGCAGCCAAAACGAGTACAATGAGCAGTTCTTC
D: NA; size: NA; V: TRBV10-3; J: TRBJ1-3; CDR3: CAISDAFSGNTIYF; DNA: TGTGCCATCAGTGACGCCTTCTCTGGAAACACCATATATTTT
D: NA; size: NA; V: TRBV28; J: TRBJ2-6; CDR3: CASSSPGTGFSGANVLTF; DNA: TGTGCCAGCAGTTCTCCCGGGACCGGATTCTCTGGGGCCAACGTCCTGACTTTC
D: NA; size: few; V: TRBV10-3; J: TRBJ2-7; CDR3: CAISEVVQTNEQYF; DNA: TGTGCCATCAGTGAAGTCGTACAGACTAACGAGCAGTACTTC
D: NA; size: NA; V: TRBV5-4; J: TRBJ2-3; CDR3: CASSLEGPSIYTQYF; DNA: TGTGCCAGCAGCTTAGAGGGTCCCTCGATATATACGCAGTATTTT
D: TRBD1; size: NA; V: TRBV5-6; J: TRBJ2-5; CDR3: CASSFRTGGAETQYF; DNA: TGTGCCAGCAGCTTCAGGACAGGGGGGGCGGAGACCCAGTACTTC
D: NA; size: NA; V: TRBV15; J: TRBJ1-2; CDR3: CATSRDRRGPNYGYTF; DNA: TGTGCCACCAGCAGAGATCGCAGGGGACCTAACTATGGCTACACCTTC
D: TRBD1; size: NA; V: TRBV30; J: TRBJ1-5; CDR3: CAWSVQGARGSNQPQHF; DNA: TGTGCCTGGAGTGTTCAGGGGGCCCGAGGTAGCAATCAGCCCCAGCATTTT
D: NA; size: NA; V: TRBV7-2; J: TRBJ1-4; CDR3: CASSAGGVAEKLFF; DNA: TGTGCCAGCAGTGCGGGGGGGGTCGCGGAAAAACTGTTTTTT
D: NA; size: NA; V: TRBV18; J: TRBJ1-1; CDR3: CASTQGFTEAFF; DNA: TGTGCCAGCACCCAGGGGTTTACTGAAGCTTTCTTT
D: TRBD2; size: NA; V: TRBV25-1; J: TRBJ2-3; CDR3: CASKPDLAGVHTQYF; DNA: TGTGCCAGCAAGCCCGACTTAGCGGGAGTACATACGCAGTATTTT
D: NA; size: NA; V: TRBV5-6; J: TRBJ2-7; CDR3: CASSLGSLGGGEQYF; DNA: TGTGCCAGCAGCTTGGGGTCTTTGGGGGGCGGCGAGCAGTACTTC
D: TRBD1; size: NA; V: TRBV5-1; J: TRBJ1-2; CDR3: CASSFRTGRGYTF; DNA: TGCGCCAGCAGCTTTAGGACAGGGCGAGGCTACACCTTC
D: NA; size: NA; V: TRBV6-6; J: TRBJ2-2; CDR3: CASSYGTGELFF; DNA: TGTGCCAGCAGTTACGGGACCGGGGAGCTGTTTTTT
D: NA; size: NA; V: TRBV6-5; J: TRBJ1-6; CDR3: CASRPTGSYNSPLHF; DNA: TGTGCCAGCAGGCCTACAGGCTCCTATAATTCACCCCTCCACTTT